The rows below give T cell receptor beta chains drawn from one sample of a study of cytomegalovirus exposure and HLA in healthy donors. Using immunoSEQ multiplex PCR, the repertoire was profiled, and TCRdb retains in-frame clones only, with some absent. In the table there are around 58,000 clones, roughly 77% of which are singletons. The material sequenced was PBMCs. These receptors all stem from a female donor in good health and CMV-seronegative. The CDR3 runs from the conserved cysteine through the conserved F or W. Fields, in order: D gene, clone size, V gene, J gene, CDR3 DNA, CDR3 protein. D genes are given only for firm matches. Expanded clones are given a class, and other clones once, few, many or no size at all.

d_call: TRBD1
clone_size: -
v_call: TRBV28
j_call: TRBJ1-1
cdr3_nt: TGTGCCAGCAGTTTTGGGGGGACAGGGCCCACTGAAGCTTTCTTT
cdr3_aa: CASSFGGTGPTEAFF

d_call: -
clone_size: -
v_call: TRBV6-6
j_call: TRBJ1-2
cdr3_nt: TGTGCCAGCAGCCCTACCCGAGGCGATAACTATGGCTACACCTTC
cdr3_aa: CASSPTRGDNYGYTF

d_call: TRBD1
clone_size: once
v_call: TRBV5-1
j_call: TRBJ1-4
cdr3_nt: TGCGCCAGCAGCTGGACGTACAGGGGAATGGGTGAAAAACTGTTTTTT
cdr3_aa: CASSWTYRGMGEKLFF

d_call: -
clone_size: -
v_call: TRBV5-1
j_call: TRBJ2-3
cdr3_nt: TGCGCCAGCAGCTTGGCCATCGCGGGCCCGAGCACAGATACGCAGTATTTT
cdr3_aa: CASSLAIAGPSTDTQYF

d_call: TRBD2
clone_size: few
v_call: TRBV19
j_call: TRBJ2-2
cdr3_nt: TGTGCCAGTAGTAGCGTGGCGGGGGGGAGCACCGGGGAGCTGTTTTTT
cdr3_aa: CASSSVAGGSTGELFF

d_call: TRBD2
clone_size: -
v_call: TRBV5-4
j_call: TRBJ2-7
cdr3_nt: TGTGCCAGGCCAGCGGGGGCGACCTACGAGCAGTACTTC
cdr3_aa: CARPAGATYEQYF

d_call: -
clone_size: -
v_call: TRBV7-2
j_call: TRBJ2-7
cdr3_nt: TGTGCCAGCAGCTTATCACTCTCTTACGAGCAGTACTTC
cdr3_aa: CASSLSLSYEQYF

d_call: TRBD1
clone_size: -
v_call: TRBV6-5
j_call: TRBJ2-7
cdr3_nt: TGTGCCAGCAGGCAGGGGGTCTACGAGCAGTACTTC
cdr3_aa: CASRQGVYEQYF

d_call: -
clone_size: -
v_call: TRBV15
j_call: TRBJ1-2
cdr3_nt: TGTGCCACCAGCAGAGACGGCAGGGCCGATGTGGGCTACACCTTC
cdr3_aa: CATSRDGRADVGYTF

d_call: -
clone_size: few
v_call: TRBV21-1
j_call: TRBJ2-7
cdr3_nt: TGTGCCAGCAGCCCGGGACTACGTTGCTACGAGCAGTACTTC
cdr3_aa: CASSPGLRCYEQYF

d_call: TRBD1
clone_size: -
v_call: TRBV28
j_call: TRBJ2-7
cdr3_nt: TGTGCCGGATCGAGAGGGGGACAGGGGGCCTACGAGCAGTACTTC
cdr3_aa: CAGSRGGQGAYEQYF